The rows below give T cell receptor beta chains drawn from one sample of a study of vaccination effects on CD4 cells after COVID-19. The antigens these receptors bind are not known. Generated by immunoSEQ multiplex PCR, the TCRdb table keeps only in-frame clones and is missing some. Seen here are tens of thousands of clones, 55% to 85% observed once, and the top ten hold roughly 30%. The input for sequencing was CD4+ T cells from PBMCs cultured with HCoV-OC43 spike peptides, taken before COVID-19 vaccination. Source of these receptors: a human donor who received a COVID-19 vaccine. Both conserved end residues are part of each CDR3. The D gene is left open where the match is weak. Where a row states a size, it is once, few, many or the class of an expanded clone; other rows omit it.

clone size: .
D gene: .
V gene: TRBV7-3
J gene: TRBJ1-2
CDR3 DNA: TGTGCCAGCAGCTTAGGGCCGTCTGGCTATGGCTACACCTTC
CDR3 protein: CASSLGPSGYGYTF

clone size: once
D gene: .
V gene: TRBV28
J gene: TRBJ2-7
CDR3 DNA: TGTGCCAGCAGCTTACCGAGCAGGGGCCTTAGCTCCTACGAGCAGTACTTC
CDR3 protein: CASSLPSRGLSSYEQYF

clone size: once
D gene: .
V gene: TRBV30
J gene: TRBJ1-5
CDR3 DNA: TGTGCCTGGAGTATATCGGGTACGGGCAATCAGCCCCAGCATTTT
CDR3 protein: CAWSISGTGNQPQHF

clone size: once
D gene: .
V gene: TRBV5-5
J gene: TRBJ1-5
CDR3 DNA: TGTGCCAGCAGCTTGGAGGCAGAGGCCAATCAGCCCCAGCATTTT
CDR3 protein: CASSLEAEANQPQHF

clone size: few
D gene: TRBD2
V gene: TRBV3-1/TRBV3-2
J gene: TRBJ2-3
CDR3 DNA: TGTGCCAGCAGCCACAGCGGGGGACGCACAGATACGCAGTATTTT
CDR3 protein: CASSHSGGRTDTQYF

clone size: .
D gene: .
V gene: TRBV28
J gene: TRBJ2-2
CDR3 DNA: TGTGCCAGCAGTTGGGCAGGGACCACGAACACCGGGGAGCTGTTTTTT
CDR3 protein: CASSWAGTTNTGELFF

clone size: .
D gene: .
V gene: TRBV4-2
J gene: TRBJ1-2
CDR3 DNA: TGTGCCAGCAGCCAAGAAGAGCAGGACGGGCGTTATGGCTACACCTTC
CDR3 protein: CASSQEEQDGRYGYTF

clone size: .
D gene: .
V gene: TRBV9
J gene: TRBJ2-7
CDR3 DNA: TGTGCCAGCAGCGTAGACCCGGGGCCCACCTACGAGCAGTACTTC
CDR3 protein: CASSVDPGPTYEQYF

clone size: .
D gene: .
V gene: TRBV24-1
J gene: TRBJ1-4
CDR3 DNA: TGTGCCACTTCTCCCGGGAAGAAAAATGAAAAACTGTTTTTT
CDR3 protein: CATSPGKKNEKLFF

clone size: .
D gene: .
V gene: TRBV28
J gene: TRBJ1-2
CDR3 DNA: TGTGCCAGCAGTTCAGGGGTGCGGCTTGGCTACACCTTC
CDR3 protein: CASSSGVRLGYTF

clone size: once
D gene: .
V gene: TRBV30
J gene: TRBJ1-5
CDR3 DNA: TGTGCCTGGAGTGTACAGGGACGGACTAATCAGCCCCAGCATTTT
CDR3 protein: CAWSVQGRTNQPQHF

clone size: .
D gene: TRBD1
V gene: TRBV11-2
J gene: TRBJ1-5
CDR3 DNA: TGTGCCAGCAGCACAGGACAGGGTGGTCAGCCCCAGCATTTT
CDR3 protein: CASSTGQGGQPQHF

clone size: few
D gene: .
V gene: TRBV28
J gene: TRBJ1-1
CDR3 DNA: TGTGCCAGTCACCGGGACGTCTTTGAAGCTTTCTTT
CDR3 protein: CASHRDVFEAFF

clone size: .
D gene: .
V gene: TRBV6-5
J gene: TRBJ1-1
CDR3 DNA: TGTGCCAGTGTTCCAATTGTGAACACTGAAGCTTTCTTT
CDR3 protein: CASVPIVNTEAFF

clone size: .
D gene: TRBD1
V gene: TRBV19
J gene: TRBJ1-1
CDR3 DNA: TGTGCCAGTAGTATCCCAGGGGGAGAAACTGAAGCTTTCTTT
CDR3 protein: CASSIPGGETEAFF

clone size: .
D gene: .
V gene: TRBV7-9
J gene: TRBJ1-5
CDR3 DNA: TGTGCCAGCAGCTTAGGGAAGGGTAAGAGCAATCAGCCCCAGCATTTT
CDR3 protein: CASSLGKGKSNQPQHF

clone size: .
D gene: .
V gene: TRBV2
J gene: TRBJ2-1
CDR3 DNA: TGTGCCAGCAGTGCGCGAAAGGGAGAAACTTACAATGAGCAGTTCTTC
CDR3 protein: CASSARKGETYNEQFF

clone size: .
D gene: .
V gene: TRBV12-5
J gene: TRBJ1-6
CDR3 DNA: TGTGCTAGTGGTTTGCTTCTAGGTCCGCCCTCACCCCTCCACTTT
CDR3 protein: CASGLLLGPPSPLHF

clone size: few
D gene: TRBD1
V gene: TRBV7-6
J gene: TRBJ1-4
CDR3 DNA: TGTGCCAGCAGCCCGAGCTGGACAGGGCAGGAAAAACTGTTTTTT
CDR3 protein: CASSPSWTGQEKLFF

clone size: .
D gene: .
V gene: TRBV11-2
J gene: TRBJ1-1
CDR3 DNA: TGTGCCAGCAGCTTAGAGGCGGGGGTAGGAGCTTTCTTT
CDR3 protein: CASSLEAGVGAFF

clone size: .
D gene: .
V gene: TRBV28
J gene: TRBJ2-3
CDR3 DNA: TGTGCCAGCAGTCCGCCAAACCATCACACAGATACGCAGTATTTT
CDR3 protein: CASSPPNHHTDTQYF

clone size: .
D gene: TRBD1
V gene: TRBV29-1
J gene: TRBJ1-2
CDR3 DNA: TGCAGCGTTGAAAAGCCAGGGGGCAGTGTTGGCTACACCTTC
CDR3 protein: CSVEKPGGSVGYTF

clone size: once
D gene: TRBD2
V gene: TRBV5-1
J gene: TRBJ2-7
CDR3 DNA: TGCGCCAGCAGCTTGCCGGGTCTAGCGGGAGGTTTCTCCTACGAGCAGTACTTC
CDR3 protein: CASSLPGLAGGFSYEQYF

clone size: once
D gene: TRBD2
V gene: TRBV2
J gene: TRBJ2-3
CDR3 DNA: TGTGCCAGCAGTGGAAGTGCTAGCGGGACCTCAGATACGCAGTATTTT
CDR3 protein: CASSGSASGTSDTQYF

clone size: .
D gene: .
V gene: TRBV5-4
J gene: TRBJ2-7
CDR3 DNA: TGTGCCAGCAGCTTGGGCCGGCAGGGCGGTCGGGAGCAGTACTTC
CDR3 protein: CASSLGRQGGREQYF

clone size: .
D gene: .
V gene: TRBV6-5
J gene: TRBJ1-3
CDR3 DNA: TGTGCCAGCAGTTACTCGGCGGGAAACACCATATATTTT
CDR3 protein: CASSYSAGNTIYF

clone size: .
D gene: .
V gene: TRBV28
J gene: TRBJ2-7
CDR3 DNA: TGTGCCAGCAGTTTTACGGTGGGCAGCTCCTACGAGCAGTACTTC
CDR3 protein: CASSFTVGSSYEQYF

clone size: .
D gene: TRBD1
V gene: TRBV28
J gene: TRBJ1-5
CDR3 DNA: TGTGCCAGCAGCCGTTCGACAGGGGGCAGGCAGCCCCAGCATTTT
CDR3 protein: CASSRSTGGRQPQHF

clone size: .
D gene: .
V gene: TRBV27
J gene: TRBJ2-7
CDR3 DNA: TGTGCCAGCAGTTTATCGTCCCCAGGCCAGTCCTACGAGCAGTACTTC
CDR3 protein: CASSLSSPGQSYEQYF

clone size: .
D gene: .
V gene: TRBV2
J gene: TRBJ2-2
CDR3 DNA: TGTGCCAGCAGTGAGGGTTGGGGTCGGAACACCGGGGAGCTGTTTTTT
CDR3 protein: CASSEGWGRNTGELFF

clone size: .
D gene: TRBD1
V gene: TRBV11-1
J gene: TRBJ2-7
CDR3 DNA: TGTGCCAGCAGCTTAGAAACAGGGGAAGGCTACGAGCAGTACTTC
CDR3 protein: CASSLETGEGYEQYF

clone size: .
D gene: TRBD2
V gene: TRBV4-3
J gene: TRBJ2-2
CDR3 DNA: TGCGCCAGCAGCCAAGATCTGGTAGCGGGGGACAACACCGGGGAGCTGTTTTTT
CDR3 protein: CASSQDLVAGDNTGELFF

clone size: .
D gene: .
V gene: TRBV3-1/TRBV3-2
J gene: TRBJ1-2
CDR3 DNA: TGTGCCAGCAGCCAATCGGGGACCCCCTATGGCTACACCTTC
CDR3 protein: CASSQSGTPYGYTF

clone size: medium-sized
D gene: TRBD2
V gene: TRBV15
J gene: TRBJ2-5
CDR3 DNA: TGTGCCACCAGCTCCCGGGGGGGCCCTGAGACCCAGTACTTC
CDR3 protein: CATSSRGGPETQYF

clone size: few
D gene: .
V gene: TRBV6-2/TRBV6-3
J gene: TRBJ1-5
CDR3 DNA: TGTGCCAGCAGTTACTCTATTGGACGAAATCAGCCCCAGCATTTT
CDR3 protein: CASSYSIGRNQPQHF

clone size: few
D gene: TRBD2
V gene: TRBV19
J gene: TRBJ2-1
CDR3 DNA: TGTGCCAGTAGCGGATTAGCGGGAGGCCGCTACAATGAGCAGTTCTTC
CDR3 protein: CASSGLAGGRYNEQFF

clone size: .
D gene: .
V gene: TRBV3-1/TRBV3-2
J gene: TRBJ2-5
CDR3 DNA: TGTGCCAGCAGCCAAGCGTGGGGAAGGTCTCGGGGTGCGGAGACCCAGTACTTC
CDR3 protein: CASSQAWGRSRGAETQYF

clone size: .
D gene: .
V gene: TRBV19
J gene: TRBJ1-5
CDR3 DNA: TGTGCCAGTAAGTCTGTCAATCAGCCCCAGCATTTT
CDR3 protein: CASKSVNQPQHF

clone size: few
D gene: TRBD1
V gene: TRBV7-7
J gene: TRBJ2-3
CDR3 DNA: TGTGCTAGCAGCTTAGGTCCGGGACAGGGGGCAGATACGCAGTATTTT
CDR3 protein: CASSLGPGQGADTQYF

clone size: once
D gene: TRBD2
V gene: TRBV15
J gene: TRBJ2-1
CDR3 DNA: TGTGCCACCAGCAGAGATTTCACGGGAGGGCCCTACAATGAGCAGTTCTTC
CDR3 protein: CATSRDFTGGPYNEQFF

clone size: few
D gene: TRBD1
V gene: TRBV18
J gene: TRBJ1-2
CDR3 DNA: TGTGCCAGCTCACCAGGACAGGACTATGGCTACACCTTC
CDR3 protein: CASSPGQDYGYTF

clone size: .
D gene: .
V gene: TRBV6-5
J gene: TRBJ2-6
CDR3 DNA: TGTGCCAGCAGGCCATATCCCGGGGCCAACGTCCTGACTTTC
CDR3 protein: CASRPYPGANVLTF

clone size: .
D gene: TRBD1
V gene: TRBV11-2
J gene: TRBJ1-2
CDR3 DNA: TGTGCCAGCAGCTTCCCCGGGACAGCCTATGGCTACACCTTC
CDR3 protein: CASSFPGTAYGYTF

clone size: .
D gene: .
V gene: TRBV19
J gene: TRBJ2-6
CDR3 DNA: TGTGCCAGTAGTATCGGCTCTGGGGCCAACGTCCTGACTTTC
CDR3 protein: CASSIGSGANVLTF

clone size: .
D gene: TRBD1
V gene: TRBV19
J gene: TRBJ1-2
CDR3 DNA: TGTGCCAGTAGTCGCACCCGGTGGGGGACAGGGGTTAACTATGGCTACACCTTC
CDR3 protein: CASSRTRWGTGVNYGYTF

clone size: .
D gene: TRBD1
V gene: TRBV4-2
J gene: TRBJ1-3
CDR3 DNA: TGTGCCAGCAGCCCGCTACAGGGGACAACTGGAAACACCATATATTTT
CDR3 protein: CASSPLQGTTGNTIYF

clone size: .
D gene: TRBD2
V gene: TRBV28
J gene: TRBJ2-2
CDR3 DNA: TGTGCCAGCAGTGGGGGACTAGCGGGCACCGGGGAGCTGTTTTTT
CDR3 protein: CASSGGLAGTGELFF

clone size: .
D gene: .
V gene: TRBV3-1/TRBV3-2
J gene: TRBJ2-7
CDR3 DNA: TGTGCCAGCAGCCAAGTAAACTACGAGCAGTACTTC
CDR3 protein: CASSQVNYEQYF

clone size: .
D gene: TRBD2
V gene: TRBV10-2
J gene: TRBJ2-1
CDR3 DNA: TGCGCCACCCGACTAGCGGGAGATTACAATGAGCAGTTCTTC
CDR3 protein: CATRLAGDYNEQFF

clone size: medium-sized
D gene: TRBD2
V gene: TRBV18
J gene: TRBJ2-1
CDR3 DNA: TGTGCCAGCTCACCACCATCTAGCGGGGGGGCAAATGAGCAGTTCTTC
CDR3 protein: CASSPPSSGGANEQFF

clone size: .
D gene: .
V gene: TRBV7-2
J gene: TRBJ1-1
CDR3 DNA: TGTGCCAGCAGCTTAGCGCGACAGGACACTGAAGCTTTCTTT
CDR3 protein: CASSLARQDTEAFF

clone size: .
D gene: TRBD2
V gene: TRBV6-1
J gene: TRBJ2-3
CDR3 DNA: TGTGCCAGCAGTGTCCTAGCGGGAGGGTCCACAGATACGCAGTATTTT
CDR3 protein: CASSVLAGGSTDTQYF

clone size: .
D gene: .
V gene: TRBV28
J gene: TRBJ1-1
CDR3 DNA: TGTGCCAGCAGTTTCAGGGTTCCGACTGAAGCTTTCTTT
CDR3 protein: CASSFRVPTEAFF

clone size: .
D gene: .
V gene: TRBV6-5
J gene: TRBJ2-1
CDR3 DNA: TGTGCCAGCACCAGGGCCCGCGGCGAGCAGTTCTTC
CDR3 protein: CASTRARGEQFF

clone size: .
D gene: .
V gene: TRBV21-1
J gene: TRBJ2-5
CDR3 DNA: TGTGCCAGCAGCACCCCCGGGACTAGCGGGAGTTTGGAGACCCAGTACTTC
CDR3 protein: CASSTPGTSGSLETQYF

clone size: medium-sized
D gene: TRBD2
V gene: TRBV7-9
J gene: TRBJ2-3
CDR3 DNA: TGTGCCAGCCGACGAAGCGGGAGTATCACAGATACGCAGTATTTT
CDR3 protein: CASRRSGSITDTQYF

clone size: once
D gene: TRBD1
V gene: TRBV7-2
J gene: TRBJ1-2
CDR3 DNA: TGTGCCAGCAGCCTATCACCGGGGGACAGGGAACATGGCTACACCTTC
CDR3 protein: CASSLSPGDREHGYTF

clone size: .
D gene: .
V gene: TRBV30
J gene: TRBJ1-1
CDR3 DNA: TGTGCCTGGAGTGTTTGGGGTGGAGTGAACACTGAAGCTTTCTTT
CDR3 protein: CAWSVWGGVNTEAFF

clone size: .
D gene: .
V gene: TRBV19
J gene: TRBJ2-1
CDR3 DNA: TGTGCCAGTAGACCCAGACAGGCGAGCTCCTACAATGAGCAGTTCTTC
CDR3 protein: CASRPRQASSYNEQFF

clone size: .
D gene: TRBD2
V gene: TRBV10-3
J gene: TRBJ2-2
CDR3 DNA: TGTGCCATCAGTGAAGGCGGGAGGGCGGGCACCGGGGAGCTGTTTTTT
CDR3 protein: CAISEGGRAGTGELFF